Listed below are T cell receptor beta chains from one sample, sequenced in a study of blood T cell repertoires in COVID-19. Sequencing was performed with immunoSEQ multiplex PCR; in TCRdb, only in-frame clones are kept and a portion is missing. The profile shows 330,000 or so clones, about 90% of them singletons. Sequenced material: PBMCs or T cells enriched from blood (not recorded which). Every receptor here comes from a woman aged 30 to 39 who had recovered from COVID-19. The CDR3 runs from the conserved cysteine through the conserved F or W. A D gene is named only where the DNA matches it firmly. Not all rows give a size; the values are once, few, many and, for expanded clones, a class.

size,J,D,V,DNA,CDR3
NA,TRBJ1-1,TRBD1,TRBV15,TGTGCCACCAGCAGAGTAACAGGGGCGGCGAGGACTGAAGCTTTCTTT,CATSRVTGAARTEAFF
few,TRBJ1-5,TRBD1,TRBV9,TGTGCCAGCAGCGAGGGGGACAGCTACTACCCCGAGCATTTT,CASSEGDSYYPEHF
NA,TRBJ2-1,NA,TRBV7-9,TGTGCCAGCAGCTTAGCGTATGGAGGGAACAATGAGCAGTTCTTC,CASSLAYGGNNEQFF
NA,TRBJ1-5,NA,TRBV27,TGTGCCAGCAGTAAAGGGACATATAGCAATCAGCCCCAGCATTTT,CASSKGTYSNQPQHF
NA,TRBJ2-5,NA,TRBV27,TGTGCCAGCAGGGACATACAAGAGACCCAGTACTTC,CASRDIQETQYF
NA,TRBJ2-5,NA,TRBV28,TGTGCCAGCAGTTTATTTTCGGACAGACAAGAGACCCAGTACTTC,CASSLFSDRQETQYF
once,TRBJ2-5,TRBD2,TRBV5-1,TGCGCCAGCAGCTTGTTTGCTAGCGGGAGTGGGGAGACCCAGTACTTC,CASSLFASGSGETQYF
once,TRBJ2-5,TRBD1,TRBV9,TGTGCCAGCAGCGTAGCACAGGGGGCTTCGGAGACCCAGTACTTC,CASSVAQGASETQYF
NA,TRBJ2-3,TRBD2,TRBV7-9,TGTGCCAGCAGCCGCACCGGGACTAGAAACACAGATACGCAGTATTTT,CASSRTGTRNTDTQYF
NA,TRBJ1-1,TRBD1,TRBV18,TGTGCCAGCTCACTTCGGACAGGGTTTCGGAACACTGAAGCTTTCTTT,CASSLRTGFRNTEAFF
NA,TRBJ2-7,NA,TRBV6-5,TGTGCCAGCAGTAAACGCAGGGGGACCCGGGAGGAGCAGTACTTC,CASSKRRGTREEQYF